This TCR beta chain was profiled in a study of cytomegalovirus exposure and HLA in healthy donors. Vbeta (60) and Jbeta (13) primers were used in the PCR. The method was immunoSEQ multiplex PCR; TCRdb's version includes in-frame clones alone and lacks a portion of them. Among under 200,000 clones listed, over 80% were seen once. The sequence derives from a girl aged 10 to 17 in good health and CMV-seropositive. Material for sequencing was PBMCs.

The CDR3 DNA follows: TGTGCCAGCAGTTTACGGCGGGACAGGGCCAATCAGCCCCAGCATTTT. Its translation is CASSLRRDRANQPQHF. The chain combines TRBV28 with TRBJ1-5, with TRBD1 matching 9 bases. Germline CDR1 reads MDHEN; CDR2 reads SYDVKM. The CDR3 has 16 amino acids. Trimming took 2 bases from V and 3 from J; bases not matched to a gene: 5.